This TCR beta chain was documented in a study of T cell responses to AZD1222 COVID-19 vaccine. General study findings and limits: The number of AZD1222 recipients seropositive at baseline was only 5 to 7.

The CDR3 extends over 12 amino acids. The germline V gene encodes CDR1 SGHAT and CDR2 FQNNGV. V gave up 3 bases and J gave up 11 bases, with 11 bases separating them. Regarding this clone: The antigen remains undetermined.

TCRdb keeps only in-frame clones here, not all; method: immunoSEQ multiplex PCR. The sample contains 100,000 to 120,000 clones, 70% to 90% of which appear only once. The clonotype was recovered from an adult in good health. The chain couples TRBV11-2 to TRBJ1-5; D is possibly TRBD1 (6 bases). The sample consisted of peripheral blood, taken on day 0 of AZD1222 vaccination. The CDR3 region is CASSLGRGAQHF. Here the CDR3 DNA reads TGTGCCAGCAGCTTGGGGAGGGGGGCCCAGCATTTT.